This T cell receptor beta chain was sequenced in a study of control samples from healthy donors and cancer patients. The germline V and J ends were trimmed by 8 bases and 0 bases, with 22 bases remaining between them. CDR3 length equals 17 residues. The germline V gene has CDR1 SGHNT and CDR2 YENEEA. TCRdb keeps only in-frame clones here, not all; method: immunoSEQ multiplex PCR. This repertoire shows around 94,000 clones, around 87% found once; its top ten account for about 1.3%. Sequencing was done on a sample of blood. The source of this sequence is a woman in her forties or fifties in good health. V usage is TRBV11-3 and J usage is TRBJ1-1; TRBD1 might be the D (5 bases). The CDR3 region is CASRPGGPGLMNTEAFF. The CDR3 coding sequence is TGTGCCAGCCGACCGGGGGGTCCGGGTTTAATGAACACTGAAGCTTTCTTT.